This T cell receptor (beta chain) is drawn from a study of T cells after somatic rescue of genetic block. This CDR3 is built from 13 residues. CDR1 and CDR2 (germline): MNHEY, SVGAGI. V shed 6 bases and J 3 bases; nucleotides not matched to a gene: 4. TCRdb's copy holds only in-frame clones and misses some; the assay was immunoSEQ multiplex PCR. The profile covers 110,000 or so clones, with around nine tenths appearing a single time and 1.4% taken by the ten largest. Input material: peripheral blood mononuclear cells (PBMCs). This chain uses TRBV6-5 with TRBJ2-7; 8 positions match TRBD1. This clonotype originated in a woman between 18 and 30 years old. The CDR3 region is CASRMDRDYEQYF. The DNA for the CDR3 is TGTGCCAGCAGGATGGACAGGGACTACGAGCAGTACTTC.